Listed below are T cell receptor beta chains from one sample, sequenced in a study of CD8 T cells in Susac syndrome. TCRdb reprocessed the immunoSEQ multiplex PCR reads with MiXCR, giving one entry per CDR3 protein. The sample consists of about 140,000 distinct CDR3 sequences, approximately 95% of them appearing once. The material sequenced was CD4+ T cells from PBMCs. The receptor set was obtained from a human donor with multiple sclerosis. The conserved cysteine and the conserved F or W are not part of the CDR3 here.

CDR3: AISEFDRGGYEQY; V: TRBV10-3; J: TRBJ2-7
CDR3: ASSQLMTGDTQY; V: TRBV3-1; J: TRBJ2-3
CDR3: ASSQTGQGYGYT; V: TRBV4-1; J: TRBJ1-2
CDR3: ASSRTEANTEAF; V: TRBV5-1; J: TRBJ1-1
CDR3: ASSGRTGGWDEQY; V: TRBV9; J: TRBJ2-7
CDR3: ASSLASGQETQY; V: TRBV5-1; J: TRBJ2-5
CDR3: SARPPLGASYNEQF; V: TRBV20-1; J: TRBJ2-1
CDR3: ASSQIWNTEAF; V: TRBV6-5; J: TRBJ1-1
CDR3: ASSLGAGTYGYT; V: TRBV5-1; J: TRBJ1-2
CDR3: ASSLDRGDTQY; V: TRBV7-2; J: TRBJ2-3
CDR3: ASSQDARRGTDTQY; V: TRBV4-3; J: TRBJ2-3
CDR3: SVQTQNTEAF; V: TRBV29-1; J: TRBJ1-1
CDR3: SAVAGTYNEQF; V: TRBV29-1; J: TRBJ2-1
CDR3: ASSFYGANEKLF; V: TRBV7-9; J: TRBJ1-4
CDR3: ASSQVRESRSPLH; V: TRBV3-1; J: TRBJ1-6
CDR3: SAKTAGANVLT; V: TRBV20-1; J: TRBJ2-6
CDR3: ASSADPRGVGNTIY; V: TRBV9; J: TRBJ1-3
CDR3: ASSVAEGRNSPLH; V: TRBV9; J: TRBJ1-6
CDR3: SASGLAGRNIQY; V: TRBV20-1; J: TRBJ2-4
CDR3: ASMSTNEKLF; V: TRBV2; J: TRBJ1-4
CDR3: ASSLAIDYYNEQF; V: TRBV5-1; J: TRBJ2-1
CDR3: ASSRTGTGTVDGYGYT; V: TRBV12-3/TRBV12-4; J: TRBJ1-2
CDR3: ASSLMTSYQY; V: TRBV7-2; J: TRBJ2-7